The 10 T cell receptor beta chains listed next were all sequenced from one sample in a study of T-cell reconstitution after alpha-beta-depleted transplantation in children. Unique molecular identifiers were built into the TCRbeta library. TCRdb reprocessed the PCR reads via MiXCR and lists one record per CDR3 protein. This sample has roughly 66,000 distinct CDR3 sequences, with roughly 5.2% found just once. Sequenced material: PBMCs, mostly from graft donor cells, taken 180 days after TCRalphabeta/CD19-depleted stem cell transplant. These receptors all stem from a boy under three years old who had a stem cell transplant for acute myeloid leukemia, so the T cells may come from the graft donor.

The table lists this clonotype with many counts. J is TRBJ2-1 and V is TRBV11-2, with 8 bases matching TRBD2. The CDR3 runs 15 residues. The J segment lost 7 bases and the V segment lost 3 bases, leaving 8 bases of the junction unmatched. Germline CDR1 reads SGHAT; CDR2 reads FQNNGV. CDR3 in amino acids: CASSLFWTSPNEQFF. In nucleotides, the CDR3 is TGTGCCAGCAGCTTGTTTTGGACTAGCCCAAATGAGCAGTTCTTC.

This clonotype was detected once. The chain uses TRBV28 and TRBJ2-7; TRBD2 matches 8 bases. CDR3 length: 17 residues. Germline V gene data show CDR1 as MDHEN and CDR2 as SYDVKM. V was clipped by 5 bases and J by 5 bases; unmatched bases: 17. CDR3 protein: CASSLDAGTRNAHEQYV. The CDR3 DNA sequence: TGTGCCAGCAGTCTCGATGCCGGGACTAGGAACGCCCACGAGCAGTACGTC.

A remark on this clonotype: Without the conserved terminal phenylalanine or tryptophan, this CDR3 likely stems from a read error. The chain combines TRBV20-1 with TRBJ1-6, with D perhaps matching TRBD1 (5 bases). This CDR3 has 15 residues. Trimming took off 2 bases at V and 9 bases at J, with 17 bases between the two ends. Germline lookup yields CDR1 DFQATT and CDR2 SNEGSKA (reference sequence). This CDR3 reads CSARTLGRAVSPLHC. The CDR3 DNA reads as TGCAGTGCTAGAACATTGGGACGGGCAGTTTCACCCCTCCACTGT.

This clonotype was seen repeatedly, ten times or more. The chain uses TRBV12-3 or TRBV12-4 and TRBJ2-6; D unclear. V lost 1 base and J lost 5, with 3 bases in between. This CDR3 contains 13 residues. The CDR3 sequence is CASSLGRANVLTF. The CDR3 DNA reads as TGTGCCAGCAGTTTAGGCCGGGCCAACGTCCTGACTTTC.

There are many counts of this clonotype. CDR3 nucleotide sequence: TGTGCCAGCAGCTTCCCCTTGGGGGGCGAGACAGATACGCAGTATTTT. Amino acids: CASSFPLGGETDTQYF. The chain links TRBV7-9 to TRBJ2-3, with D perhaps being TRBD1 or TRBD2 (6 bases each). The CDR3 runs 16 residues. The V end was cut by 3 bases, the J end by 3 bases, with 16 bases between. Germline V gives CDR1 SEHNR, CDR2 FQNEAQ (reference sequence).

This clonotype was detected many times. CDR3 nucleotides: TGTGCCAGCAGCTTTTCAGGGGGCAGCCAAGAGACCCAGTACTTC. This codes for CASSFSGGSQETQYF. V is TRBV7-8 and J is TRBJ2-5, with 8 nucleotides matching TRBD1. CDR3 length: 15 residues. Germline V gene sequence: CDR1 SGHVS, CDR2 FQNEAQ. V dropped 3 bases and J dropped 1; count of bases not matched to a gene: 4.

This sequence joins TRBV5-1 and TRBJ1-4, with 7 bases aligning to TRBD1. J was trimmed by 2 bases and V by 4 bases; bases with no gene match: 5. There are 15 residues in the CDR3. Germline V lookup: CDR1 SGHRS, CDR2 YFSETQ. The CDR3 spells CASSLSTGTNEKLFF. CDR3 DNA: TGCGCCAGCAGCCTCTCGACAGGGACTAATGAAAAACTGTTTTTT.

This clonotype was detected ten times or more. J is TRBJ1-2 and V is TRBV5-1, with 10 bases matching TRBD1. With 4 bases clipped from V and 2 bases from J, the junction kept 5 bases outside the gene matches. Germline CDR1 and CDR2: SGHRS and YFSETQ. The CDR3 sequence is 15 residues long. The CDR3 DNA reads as TGCGCCAGCAGCCCTCTGGGACAGGGGAACTATGGCTACACCTTC. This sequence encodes CASSPLGQGNYGYTF.

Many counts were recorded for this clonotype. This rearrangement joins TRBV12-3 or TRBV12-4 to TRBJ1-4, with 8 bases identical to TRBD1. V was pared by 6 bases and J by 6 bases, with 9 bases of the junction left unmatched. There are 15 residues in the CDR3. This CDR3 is CASSQDRGGYEKLFF. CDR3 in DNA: TGTGCCAGCAGCCAAGACAGGGGTGGATATGAAAAACTGTTTTTT.

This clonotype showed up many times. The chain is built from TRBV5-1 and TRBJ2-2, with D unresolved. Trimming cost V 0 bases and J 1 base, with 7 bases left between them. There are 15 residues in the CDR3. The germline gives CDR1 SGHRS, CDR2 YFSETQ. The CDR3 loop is CASSLDSLNTGELFF. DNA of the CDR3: TGCGCCAGCAGCTTGGACAGCCTGAACACCGGGGAGCTGTTTTTT.